The rows below give T cell receptor beta chains drawn from one sample of a study of blood T cell repertoires in COVID-19. Assay used: immunoSEQ multiplex PCR; TCRdb lists only in-frame clones, some missing. Of about 390,000 clones listed, around 87% are singletons. The sequencing sample was made of peripheral blood. These TCRs come from a woman in her fifties or sixties with COVID-19, enrolled during active disease. Both conserved end residues are part of each CDR3. Expanded clones get a size class; other rows say once, few or many, or leave the size out.

clone size,V gene,J gene,CDR3 protein
NA,TRBV15,TRBJ1-2,CATSRERGGYGYTF
NA,TRBV12-3/TRBV12-4,TRBJ2-1,CASTGGADEQFF
NA,TRBV6-5,TRBJ1-5,CASSYSGTANQPQHF
NA,TRBV2,TRBJ2-2,CASSEGGAPTGELFF
NA,TRBV2,TRBJ1-6,CASSEASLLMNSPLHF
NA,TRBV5-1,TRBJ1-1,CASSRNSGQESTEAFF
NA,TRBV7-6,TRBJ2-7,CASSLEASGLSYEQYF
NA,TRBV15,TRBJ2-1,CATSRERQPGTYNEQFF
few,TRBV20-1,TRBJ1-2,CSAHRDGYTF
NA,TRBV6-5,TRBJ1-3,CASSYEGSFSGNTIYF
NA,TRBV3-1/TRBV3-2,TRBJ2-3,CASSQVHSSDTQYF
NA,TRBV19,TRBJ1-5,CASSRGRDYSNQPQHF
once,TRBV11-2,TRBJ1-1,CASSPRTGNEAFF
NA,TRBV5-1,TRBJ1-6,CASSLVGGSSYNSPLHF
NA,TRBV7-6,TRBJ2-5,CASSLESRDSLWKTQYF
NA,TRBV4-2,TRBJ1-1,CASSQTTGIDTEAFF
NA,TRBV2,TRBJ1-2,CASSAFRTGNNGYTF
NA,TRBV12-2,TRBJ1-5,CASRLARGQNRVYSNQPQHF
few,TRBV9,TRBJ2-7,CASSVALDRGPYEQYF
NA,TRBV5-1,TRBJ2-2,CASSLGQGIGELFF
NA,TRBV9,TRBJ2-3,CASSPRLAGGQGSQYF
NA,TRBV18,TRBJ2-3,CASSLIAGRTDTQYF
few,TRBV6-5,TRBJ1-1,CASRPSGATEAFF
NA,TRBV18,TRBJ2-5,CASSGLAETQYF
NA,TRBV7-9,TRBJ1-1,CASSPPWSRQGGTEAFF
NA,TRBV3-1/TRBV3-2,TRBJ2-5,CASSQAAGGPETQYF
NA,TRBV18,TRBJ2-1,CASSLGTVYNEQFF
few,TRBV19,TRBJ1-5,CASSIGRGWPQHF
few,TRBV5-4,TRBJ2-1,CASSLGGIGGRREQFF
once,TRBV7-2,TRBJ1-6,CASSRPGVHGSPLHF
few,TRBV28,TRBJ1-2,CASSSRSYPDFYGYTF
NA,TRBV13,TRBJ1-2,CASSPRGGQNYGYTF
NA,TRBV4-1,TRBJ1-1,CASSQDIRDRHTEAFF
NA,TRBV7-9,TRBJ1-1,CASSLSGEGSGAFF
NA,TRBV9,TRBJ2-7,CASSVGQGGAYEQYF
NA,TRBV19,TRBJ1-5,CASSLGTGNQPQHF
few,TRBV12-1,TRBJ1-5,CASSFARGRGTNQPQHF
NA,TRBV5-4,TRBJ2-5,CASSLGSGTSGGETQYF
NA,TRBV29-1,TRBJ1-2,CSVEDRLTGRGYTF
once,TRBV9,TRBJ2-1,CASSSRDSLYYNEQFF
NA,TRBV29-1,TRBJ2-5,CSVDLAGGLGETQYF
NA,TRBV19,TRBJ2-7,CASSISPGHLPYEQYF
NA,TRBV7-9,TRBJ1-2,CASSSRGQGASGYTF
NA,TRBV6-5,TRBJ2-7,CASSSPGQGWEQYF
NA,TRBV25-1,TRBJ1-1,CASSPQGPEAFF
NA,TRBV14,TRBJ1-2,CASSQKTAANYGYTF
NA,TRBV7-8,TRBJ2-3,CASSLSLGLDGAPQYF
NA,TRBV19,TRBJ2-7,CASSPTGTGVSYEQYF
NA,TRBV5-1,TRBJ1-1,CASSPTGQGKITEAFF
NA,TRBV5-4,TRBJ2-4,CASSPDSAHFLLAKNIQYF
once,TRBV7-2,TRBJ1-6,CASSFNSNSPLHF
NA,TRBV6-6,TRBJ2-3,CASSYSKLTDTQYF
many,TRBV7-9,TRBJ2-4,CASSLATSGASKNIQYF
NA,TRBV30,TRBJ2-3,CALEDADTQYF
NA,TRBV18,TRBJ2-7,CASSTDAYEQYF
NA,TRBV19,TRBJ1-2,CASSLLPGQGTGYTF
NA,TRBV7-3,TRBJ1-1,CASSLSNRAEAFF
once,TRBV5-5,TRBJ1-3,CASSLAGARTGGNTIYF